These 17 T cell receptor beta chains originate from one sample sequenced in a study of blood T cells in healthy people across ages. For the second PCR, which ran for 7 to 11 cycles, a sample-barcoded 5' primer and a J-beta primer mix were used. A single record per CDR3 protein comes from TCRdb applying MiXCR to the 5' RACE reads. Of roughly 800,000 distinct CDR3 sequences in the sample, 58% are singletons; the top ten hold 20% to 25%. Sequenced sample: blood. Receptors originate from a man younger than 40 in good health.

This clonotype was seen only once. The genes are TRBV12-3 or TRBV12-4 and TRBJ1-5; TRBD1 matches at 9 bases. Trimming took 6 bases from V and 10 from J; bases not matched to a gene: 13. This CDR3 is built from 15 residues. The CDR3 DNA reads TGTGCCAGCAGGTCATCCGGGACAGGGAATCGACCCCAGCATTTT. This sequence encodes CASRSSGTGNRPQHF.

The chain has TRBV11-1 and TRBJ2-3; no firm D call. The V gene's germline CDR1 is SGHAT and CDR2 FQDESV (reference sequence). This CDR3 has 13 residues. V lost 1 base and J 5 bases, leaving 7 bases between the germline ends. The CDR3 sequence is CASSLGRVDTQYF. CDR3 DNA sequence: TGTGCCAGCAGCTTAGGTAGGGTAGATACGCAGTATTTT. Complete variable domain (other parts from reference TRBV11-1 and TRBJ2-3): EAEVAQSPRYKITEKSQAVAFWCDPISGHATLYWYRQILGQGPELLVQFQDESVVDDSQLPKDRFSAERLKGVDSTLKIQPAELGDSAMYLCASSLGRVDTQYFGPGTRLTVL.

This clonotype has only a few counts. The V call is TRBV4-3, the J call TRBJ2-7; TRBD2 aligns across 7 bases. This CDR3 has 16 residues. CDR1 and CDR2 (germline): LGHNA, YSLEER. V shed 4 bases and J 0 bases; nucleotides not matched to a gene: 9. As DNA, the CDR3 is TGCGCCAGCAGCCCAACCGACGGGGAGGGCTCCTACGAGCAGTACTTC. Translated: CASSPTDGEGSYEQYF.

This chain's CDR3 is CASSPTGKYNSPLHF. DNA for the CDR3: TGTGCCAGCAGTCCCACAGGGAAATATAATTCACCCCTCCACTTT. This chain joins TRBV12-3 or TRBV12-4 and TRBJ1-6, with D tentatively TRBD1 (6 bases). This CDR3 spans 15 amino acids. Trimming removed 5 bases from V and 4 bases from J, with 12 bases in between.

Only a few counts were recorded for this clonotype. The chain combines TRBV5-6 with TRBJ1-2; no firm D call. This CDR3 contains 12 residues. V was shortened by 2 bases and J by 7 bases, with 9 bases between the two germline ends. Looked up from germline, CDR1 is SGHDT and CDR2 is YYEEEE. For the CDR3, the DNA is TGTGCCAGCAGCTTTATGGCGGGTGGCTACACCTTC. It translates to CASSFMAGGYTF.

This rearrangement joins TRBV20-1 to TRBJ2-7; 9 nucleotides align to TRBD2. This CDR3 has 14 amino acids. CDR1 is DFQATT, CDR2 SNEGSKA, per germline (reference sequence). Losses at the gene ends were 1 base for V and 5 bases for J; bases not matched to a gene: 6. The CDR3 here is CSARGSSGSHEQYF. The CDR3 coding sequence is TGCAGTGCTAGAGGGAGTAGCGGGAGCCACGAGCAGTACTTC.

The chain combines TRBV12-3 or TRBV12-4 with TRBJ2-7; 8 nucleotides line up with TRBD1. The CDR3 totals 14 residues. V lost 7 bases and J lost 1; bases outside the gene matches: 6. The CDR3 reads CASIRGTGSYEQYF. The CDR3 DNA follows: TGTGCCAGCATCAGGGGGACAGGATCCTACGAGCAGTACTTC.

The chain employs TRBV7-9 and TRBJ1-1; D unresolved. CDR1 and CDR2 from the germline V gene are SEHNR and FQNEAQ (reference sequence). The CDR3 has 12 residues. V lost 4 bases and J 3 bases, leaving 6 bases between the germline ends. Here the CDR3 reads CASSSTDTEAFF. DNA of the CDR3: TGTGCCAGCAGCTCCACGGACACTGAAGCTTTCTTT.

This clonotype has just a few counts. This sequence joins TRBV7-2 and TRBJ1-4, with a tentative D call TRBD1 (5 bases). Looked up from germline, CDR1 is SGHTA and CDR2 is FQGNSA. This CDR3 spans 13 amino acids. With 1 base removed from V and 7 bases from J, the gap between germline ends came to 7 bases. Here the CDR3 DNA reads TGTGCCAGCAGCTTAGAGAGGGGTGAAAAACTGTTTTTT. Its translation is CASSLERGEKLFF.

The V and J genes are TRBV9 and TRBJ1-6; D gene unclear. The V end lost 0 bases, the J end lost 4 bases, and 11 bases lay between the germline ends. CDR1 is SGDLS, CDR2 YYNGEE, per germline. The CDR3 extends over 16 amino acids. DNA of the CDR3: TGTGCCAGCAGCGTAGACCCCGGAGAGTATAATTCACCCCTCCACTTT. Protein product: CASSVDPGEYNSPLHF. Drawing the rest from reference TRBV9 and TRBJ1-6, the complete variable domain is DSGVTQTPKHLITATGQRVTLRCSPRSGDLSVYWYQQSLDQGLQFLIQYYNGEERAKGNILERFSAQQFPDLHSELNLSSLELGDSALYFCASSVDPGEYNSPLHFGNGTRLTVT.

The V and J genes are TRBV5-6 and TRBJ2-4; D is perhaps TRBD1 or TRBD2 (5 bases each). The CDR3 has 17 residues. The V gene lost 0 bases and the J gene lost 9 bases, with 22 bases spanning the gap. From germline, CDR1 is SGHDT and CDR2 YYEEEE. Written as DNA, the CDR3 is TGTGCCAGCAGCTTGGCCGGGACCCGTCGGCAGGAGGCCATTCAGTACTTC. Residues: CASSLAGTRRQEAIQYF. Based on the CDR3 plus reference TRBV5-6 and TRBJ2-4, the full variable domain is DAGVTQSPTHLIKTRGQQVTLRCSPKSGHDTVSWYQQALGQGPQFIFQYYEEEERQRGNFPDRFSGHQFPNYSSELNVNALLLGDSALYLCASSLAGTRRQEAIQYFGAGTRLSVL.

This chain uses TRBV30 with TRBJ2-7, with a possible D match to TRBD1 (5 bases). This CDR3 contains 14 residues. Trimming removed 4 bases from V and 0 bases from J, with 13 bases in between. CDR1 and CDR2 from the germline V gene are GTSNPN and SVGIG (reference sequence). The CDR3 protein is CAWKLRTHSYEQYF. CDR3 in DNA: TGTGCCTGGAAATTGAGGACACACTCCTACGAGCAGTACTTC.

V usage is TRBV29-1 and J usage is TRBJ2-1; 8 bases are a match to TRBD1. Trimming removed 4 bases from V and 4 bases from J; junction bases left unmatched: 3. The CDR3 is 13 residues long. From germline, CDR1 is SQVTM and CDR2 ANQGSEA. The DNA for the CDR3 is TGCAGCGTTGCAAGACAGGGGTACAATGAGCAGTTCTTC. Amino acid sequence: CSVARQGYNEQFF.

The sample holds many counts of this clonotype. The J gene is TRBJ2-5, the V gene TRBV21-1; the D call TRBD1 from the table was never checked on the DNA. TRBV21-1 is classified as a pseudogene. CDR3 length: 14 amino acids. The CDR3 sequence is CASSKEGTEETQYF. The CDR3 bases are TGTGCCAGCAGCAAAGAAGGGACAGAAGAGACCCAGTACTTC.

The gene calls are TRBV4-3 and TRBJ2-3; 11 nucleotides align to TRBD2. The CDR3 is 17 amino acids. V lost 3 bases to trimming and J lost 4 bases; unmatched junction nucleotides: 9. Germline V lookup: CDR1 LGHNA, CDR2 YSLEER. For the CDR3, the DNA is TGCGCCAGCAGCCAGGACGCTAGCGGGAGGCGGGCAGATACGCAGTATTTT. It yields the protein CASSQDASGRRADTQYF.

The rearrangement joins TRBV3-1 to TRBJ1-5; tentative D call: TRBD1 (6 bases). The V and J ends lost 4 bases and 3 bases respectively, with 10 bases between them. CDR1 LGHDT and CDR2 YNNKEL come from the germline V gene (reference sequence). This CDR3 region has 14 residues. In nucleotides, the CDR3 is TGTGCCAGCAGCCCCCAGGGGTTCAATCAGCCCCAGCATTTT. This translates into CASSPQGFNQPQHF.

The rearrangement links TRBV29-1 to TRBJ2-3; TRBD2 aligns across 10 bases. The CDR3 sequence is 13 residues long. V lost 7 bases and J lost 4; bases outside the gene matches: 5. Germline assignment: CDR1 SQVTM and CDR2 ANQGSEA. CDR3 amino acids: CSASGTSADTQYF. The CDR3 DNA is TGCAGCGCCTCCGGGACTAGCGCAGATACGCAGTATTTT.